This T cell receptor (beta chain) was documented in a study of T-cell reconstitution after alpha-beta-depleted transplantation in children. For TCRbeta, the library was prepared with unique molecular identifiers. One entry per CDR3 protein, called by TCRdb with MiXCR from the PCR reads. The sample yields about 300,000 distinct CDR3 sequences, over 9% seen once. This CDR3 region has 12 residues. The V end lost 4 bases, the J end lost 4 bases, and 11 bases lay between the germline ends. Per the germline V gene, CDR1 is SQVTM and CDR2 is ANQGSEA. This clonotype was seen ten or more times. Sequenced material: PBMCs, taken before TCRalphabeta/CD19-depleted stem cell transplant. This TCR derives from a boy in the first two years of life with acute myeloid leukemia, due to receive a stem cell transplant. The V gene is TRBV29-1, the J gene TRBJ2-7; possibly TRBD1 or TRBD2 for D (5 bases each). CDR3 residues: CSVAGPSYEQYF. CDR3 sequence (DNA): TGCAGCGTTGCGGGACCGTCGTACGAGCAGTACTTC.